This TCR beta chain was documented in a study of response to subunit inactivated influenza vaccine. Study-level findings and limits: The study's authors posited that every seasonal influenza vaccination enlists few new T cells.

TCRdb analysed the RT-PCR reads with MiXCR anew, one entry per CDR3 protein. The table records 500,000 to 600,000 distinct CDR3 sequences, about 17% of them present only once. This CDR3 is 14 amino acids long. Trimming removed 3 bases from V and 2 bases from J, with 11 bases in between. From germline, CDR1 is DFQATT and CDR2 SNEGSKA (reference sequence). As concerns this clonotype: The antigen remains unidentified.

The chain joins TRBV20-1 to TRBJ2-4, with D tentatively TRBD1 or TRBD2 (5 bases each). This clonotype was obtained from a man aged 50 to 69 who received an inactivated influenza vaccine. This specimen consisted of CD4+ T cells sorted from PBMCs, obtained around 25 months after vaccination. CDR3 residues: CSASPTGPKNIQYF. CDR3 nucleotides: TGCAGTGCTAGTCCTACGGGACCCAAAAACATTCAGTACTTC.